The 17 T cell receptor beta chains below were found in one sample sequenced in a study of radiation and T cells in renal cell carcinoma. Stated time point: blood 2 weeks post-SBRT. Treatment specified: 15 Gy SBRT to primary tumor, nephrectomy 4 weeks later. Data came from immunoSEQ multiplex PCR; TCRdb stores just in-frame clones and leaves some out. This sample has around 76,000 clones, with around 76% found just once. The sequencing here drew on blood, taken from a patient whose treatment included radiotherapy and nephrectomy. Source of these receptors: a man in his fifties or sixties with renal cell carcinoma.

The V gene is TRBV9, the J gene TRBJ2-7; D is unclear. The CDR3 consists of 13 residues. The V end was cut by 1 base, the J end by 0 bases, with 5 bases between. Germline V gene data show CDR1 as SGDLS and CDR2 as YYNGEE. CDR3 sequence (DNA): TGTGCCAGCAGCGTAACCCCCTCCTACGAGCAGTACTTC. Translated, it gives CASSVTPSYEQYF.

The chain recombines TRBV9 with TRBJ1-5, with 8 nucleotides matching TRBD1. This CDR3 spans 14 amino acids. CDR1 and CDR2 (germline): SGDLS, YYNGEE. The ends lost 4 bases at V and 7 bases at J; junction bases unmatched: 7. Here the CDR3 DNA reads TGTGCCAGCAGCACACAGGGGGTGGGACAGCCCCAGCATTTT. Amino acid sequence: CASSTQGVGQPQHF.

This clone was counted a few times. CDR3 sequence (DNA): TGTGCCAGCAGCCAAGCTGGTCAACCATATGGCTACACCTTC. It specifies CASSQAGQPYGYTF. V usage is TRBV4-2 and J usage is TRBJ1-2; unclear D gene. This CDR3 is 14 amino acids long. Germline values: CDR1 LGHNA, CDR2 YNFKEQ. V was trimmed by 1 base and J by 5 bases, leaving 11 bases between them.

CDR3 in amino acids: CASSPGSRTVVEAFF. The DNA of the CDR3 is TGTGCCAGCAGTCCCGGTTCGAGGACAGTGGTTGAAGCTTTCTTT. The genes are TRBV27 and TRBJ1-1; TRBD1 might be the D (6 bases). Looked up from germline, CDR1 is MNHEY and CDR2 is SMNVEV (reference sequence). Between the trimmed V and J ends, which lost 5 bases and 7 bases, there was a span of 20 bases. CDR3 length: 15 residues.

V is TRBV2 and J is TRBJ2-3; 12 nucleotides line up with TRBD2. Losses at the gene ends were 7 bases for V and 4 bases for J; bases not matched to a gene: 3. This CDR3 comprises 14 residues. The germline V gene encodes CDR1 SNHLY and CDR2 FYNNEI. The CDR3 DNA reads as TGTGCCAGCAACCTAGCGGGAGGGTCAGATACGCAGTATTTT. Encoded protein: CASNLAGGSDTQYF.

V is TRBV6-5 and J is TRBJ2-6, with D unresolved. Between the trimmed V and J ends, which lost 4 bases and 1 base, there was a span of 11 bases. The CDR3 loop spans 16 amino acids. Germline CDR1 reads MNHEY; CDR2 reads SVGAGI. CDR3 nucleotides: TGTGCCAGCAGTTCCACCTCAGGATCTGGGGCCAACGTCCTGACTTTC. This gives the protein CASSSTSGSGANVLTF.

The chain employs TRBV29-1 and TRBJ2-5; 8 bases match TRBD1. Germline values: CDR1 SQVTM, CDR2 ANQGSEA. The V and J ends lost 4 bases and 5 bases, in that order; junction bases with no gene match: 12. The CDR3 loop spans 15 amino acids. CDR3 region: CSVVALFRGQETQYF. As DNA, the CDR3 is TGCAGCGTTGTGGCCCTTTTCAGGGGGCAGGAGACCCAGTACTTC. The full variable domain, rest sourced from reference TRBV29-1 and TRBJ2-5, is SAVISQKPSRDICQRGTSLTIQCQVDSQVTMMFWYRQQPGQSLTLIATANQGSEATYESGFVIDKFPISRPNLTFSTLTVSNMSPEDSSIYLCSVVALFRGQETQYFGPGTRLLVL.

The genes are TRBV18 and TRBJ1-5; D possibly corresponds to TRBD1 (6 bases). Germline CDR1 is KGHSH and CDR2 is LQKENI. Trimming took 3 bases from V and 3 from J, leaving 18 bases between them. The CDR3 consists of 17 residues. The DNA of the CDR3 is TGTGCCAGCTCACCGGGATTTCCGGGACACCTCAATCAGCCCCAGCATTTT. The encoded protein is CASSPGFPGHLNQPQHF.

J is TRBJ2-1 and V is TRBV27; D perhaps matches TRBD1 (5 bases). This CDR3 comprises 12 residues. The V gene lost 3 bases and the J gene lost 7 bases, with 7 bases spanning the gap. CDR1 is MNHEY, CDR2 SMNVEV, per germline (reference sequence). CDR3 sequence (DNA): TGTGCCAGCAGTTTGGCAGGGAATGAGCAGTTCTTC. This translates into CASSLAGNEQFF.

CDR3 region: CASSPGDYDLTGELFF. Here the CDR3 DNA reads TGTGCCAGCTCACCCGGGGACTACGACCTCACCGGGGAGCTGTTTTTT. This chain connects TRBV18 to TRBJ2-2; 7 bases agree with TRBD2. In germline, CDR1 is KGHSH, CDR2 LQKENI. The CDR3 has 16 residues. J was trimmed by 4 bases and V by 3 bases; bases with no gene match: 8. The full variable domain, its missing parts supplied by reference TRBV18 and TRBJ2-2, is NAGVMQNPRHLVRRRGQEARLRCSPMKGHSHVYWYRQLPEEGLKFMVYLQKENIIDESGMPKERFSAEFPKEGPSILRIQQVVRGDSAAYFCASSPGDYDLTGELFFGEGSRLTVL.

This clone was seen only once. The rearrangement links TRBV19 to TRBJ2-3; 9 positions agree with TRBD2. Unmatched junction bases numbered 16, after V lost 5 bases and J lost 1 base. Germline CDR1 LNHDA, CDR2 SQIVND (reference sequence). The CDR3 length is 19 residues. The CDR3 nucleotides read TGTGCCAGTAGTCCAGAAGCGGGAGGTGGGGCACCCCGCACAGATACGCAGTATTTT. Residues: CASSPEAGGGAPRTDTQYF.

The rearrangement links TRBV4-1 to TRBJ2-7; possibly TRBD2 for D (6 bases). Trimming removed 1 base from V and 4 bases from J, with 26 bases in between. The CDR3 covers 19 residues. CDR1 is MGHRA and CDR2 is YSYEKL in the germline V gene. The CDR3, as DNA: TGCGCCAGCAGCCAAGCCCCTGTCGAGGGTGGCGGGACTTGGTACGAGCAGTACTTC. Translated, it gives CASSQAPVEGGGTWYEQYF.

This clone was counted a single time. The rearrangement joins TRBV9 to TRBJ2-1; D call uncertain. Per germline, CDR1 SGDLS and CDR2 YYNGEE. The CDR3 consists of 12 residues. V was trimmed by 2 bases and J by 4 bases, leaving 4 bases between them. The CDR3 region is CASSVRYNEQFF. The DNA for the CDR3 is TGTGCCAGCAGCGTTCGATACAATGAGCAGTTCTTC.

The chain recombines TRBV10-2 with TRBJ2-7; TRBD1 matches 11 bases. Germline-derived CDR1 and CDR2 are WSHSY and SAAADI. This CDR3 is 15 amino acids long. V lost 0 bases to trimming and J lost 3 bases; unmatched junction nucleotides: 1. The DNA of the CDR3 is TGCGCCAGCAGTGAGTCCGGGACAGGGGGCTACGAGCAGTACTTC. The encoded protein is CASSESGTGGYEQYF.

V is TRBV11-2 and J is TRBJ2-7, with TRBD2 matching 9 bases. V lost 4 bases to trimming and J lost 3 bases; unmatched junction nucleotides: 7. The germline V gene encodes CDR1 SGHAT and CDR2 FQNNGV. CDR3 length equals 15 residues. The CDR3 DNA follows: TGTGCCAGCAGCTCGGGGCTAGCGGGATTCTACGAGCAGTACTTC. Protein: CASSSGLAGFYEQYF.

The rearrangement uses TRBV2 and TRBJ2-2; perhaps TRBD2 as D (6 bases). CDR3 size: 19 residues. Germline V gene sequence: CDR1 SNHLY, CDR2 FYNNEI. Trimming stripped 7 bases from V and 1 base from J, with 25 bases between. The CDR3 loop is CASKIFLASGTGNTGELFF. The CDR3 DNA sequence: TGTGCCAGCAAGATTTTTTTGGCCTCCGGGACTGGGAACACCGGGGAGCTGTTTTTT.

The sample holds a few counts of this clone. The rearrangement uses TRBV9 and TRBJ2-1; D is possibly TRBD1 (5 bases). The V gene lost 3 bases and the J gene lost 8 bases, with 12 bases spanning the gap. The length of the CDR3 is 13 residues. Germline V gene sequence: CDR1 SGDLS, CDR2 YYNGEE. This chain's CDR3 is CASSGHWGHEQFF. For the CDR3, the DNA is TGTGCCAGCAGCGGCCACTGGGGCCATGAGCAGTTCTTC.